In its sample, the clone carrying this T cell receptor (beta chain) was seen once. Its cognate antigen is unknown. This entry is derived from a study of T cell responses to AZD1222 COVID-19 vaccine. General study points: Vaccine-associated CD4 TCRs ranged over spike, dominating at 160-218 and 743-854. The sample set comprised mostly white British donors with more females, and clonal diversity was possibly underestimated.

Profiled with immunoSEQ multiplex PCR; TCRdb holds only in-frame clones, not every one. The sample holds 100,000 to 150,000 clones, more than 65% seen once. CDR3 length: 14 amino acids. After removal of 5 bases from V and 2 bases from J, the junction contained 5 bases not matched to a gene. Germline CDR1 reads MNHEY; CDR2 reads SVGAGI. Investigators merged groups given second doses at roughly 4 or roughly 12 weeks. The source of this sequence is an adult who received the AZD1222 COVID-19 vaccine. Sample: peripheral blood, taken 28 days after the second AZD1222 dose. V gene TRBV6-5 combines with J gene TRBJ2-7, with TRBD1 matching over 8 bases. The CDR3 loop reads CASSIRTGTYEQYF. The CDR3 DNA follows: TGTGCCAGCAGTATTCGGACAGGGACCTACGAGCAGTACTTC.